This T cell receptor (beta chain) is from a study of PD-1 blockade in mismatch repair-deficient tumors. TCRdb keeps only in-frame clones here, not all; method: immunoSEQ multiplex PCR. The sample has almost 9,500 clones, 75% to 90% seen once. Trimming removed 6 bases from V and 5 bases from J, with 16 bases in between. CDR1 and CDR2 from the germline V gene are SNHLY and FYNNEI. The CDR3 extends over 15 amino acids. This chain joins TRBV2 and TRBJ2-2; TRBD2 might be the D (7 bases). The material was PBMCs, obtained about 47 weeks after starting pembrolizumab. This TCR came from an adult with mismatch repair-deficient cancer. The CDR3 reads CASRGLRGGTGELFF. CDR3 bases: TGTGCCAGCAGGGGCCTTAGGGGGGGAACCGGGGAGCTGTTTTTT.